This T cell receptor beta chain was found in a study of human T cells and chemical hapten exposure. Study-level background: Per-sample TCR yields varied mainly from small pooled library volume differences. Findings and limits, study-wide: In comparison with controls, expanded TCRs gave rise to a significantly larger number of large CDR3 similarity clusters. Having alopecia, donors may respond immunologically unlike healthy people.

Germline lookup yields CDR1 MDHEN and CDR2 SYDVKM. V dropped 6 bases and J dropped 0 bases, with 12 bases sitting between them. The CDR3 sequence is 15 residues long. This clonotype has just a few counts. Antigen unknown. Time point noted: patch test 1, 2 weeks after DPC sensitization. Treatment: therapeutic diphenylcyclopropenone sensitization with weekly scalp DPC. TCRdb reprocessed the RACE reads via MiXCR and lists one record per CDR3 protein. The sample has 300,000 to 450,000 distinct CDR3 sequences; around 5% are singletons. The clonotype was recovered from a woman in her forties or fifties with alopecia areata. Some clones in this sample may be carry-over from other donors' samples. This chain uses TRBV28 with TRBJ1-3; tentative D call: TRBD1 (6 bases). The sample was whole blood, taken in connection with sensitization to the hapten diphenylcyclopropenone (DPC). CDR3 protein: CASSLRGGSGNTIYF. CDR3 DNA sequence: TGTGCCAGCAGCCTCAGGGGCGGCTCTGGAAACACCATATATTTT.